This paragraph covers one TCR beta chain sequence. The CDR3 totals 14 residues. Trimming left V 0 bases short and J 5 bases short, with 9 bases between. Germline V lookup: CDR1 MRHNA, CDR2 SNTAGT. This sample was taken from a study of T cell changes during pregnancy in multiple sclerosis. The assay was immunoSEQ multiplex PCR, and TCRdb's table has in-frame clones only and misses some. The sample lists about 75,000 clones, approximately 95% seen once, with approximately 0.15% in the top ten. The starting material was CD4+ T cells from peripheral blood mononuclear cells, obtained after pregnancy. The chain uses TRBV6-4 and TRBJ2-3; the D gene is possibly TRBD2 (6 bases). This sequence was found in a female donor with multiple sclerosis, enrolled in a pregnancy study. The CDR3 sequence: CASSDSAGRDTQYF. The CDR3 DNA is TGTGCCAGCAGTGACTCCGCGGGAAGAGATACGCAGTATTTT.